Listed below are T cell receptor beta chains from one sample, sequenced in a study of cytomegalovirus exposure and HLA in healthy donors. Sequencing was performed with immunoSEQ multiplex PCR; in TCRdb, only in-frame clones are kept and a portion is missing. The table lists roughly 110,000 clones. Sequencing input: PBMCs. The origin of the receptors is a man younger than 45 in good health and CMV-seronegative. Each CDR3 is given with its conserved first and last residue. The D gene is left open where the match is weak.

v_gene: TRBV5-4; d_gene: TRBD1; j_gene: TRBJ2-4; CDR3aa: CASSLKTGMQNIQYF; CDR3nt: TGTGCCAGCAGCTTAAAGACAGGGATGCAAAACATTCAGTACTTC
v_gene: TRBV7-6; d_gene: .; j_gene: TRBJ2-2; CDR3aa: CASSLVASANTGELFF; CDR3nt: TGTGCCAGCAGCTTAGTGGCTAGCGCGAACACCGGGGAGCTGTTTTTT
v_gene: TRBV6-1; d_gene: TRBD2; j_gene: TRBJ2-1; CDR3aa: CASQELAGSYNEQFF; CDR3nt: TGTGCCAGCCAGGAACTAGCGGGGAGCTACAATGAGCAGTTCTTC
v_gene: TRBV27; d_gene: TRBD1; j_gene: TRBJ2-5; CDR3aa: CASSFSTGGFKTQYF; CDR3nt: TGTGCCAGCAGTTTCTCGACAGGGGGGTTCAAGACCCAGTACTTC
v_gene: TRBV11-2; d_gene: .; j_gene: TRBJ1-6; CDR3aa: CASSLPGSNSPLHF; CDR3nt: TGTGCCAGCAGCTTACCAGGTTCAAATTCACCCCTCCACTTT
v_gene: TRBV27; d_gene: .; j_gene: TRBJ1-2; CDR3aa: CASSLSMGGGGYTF; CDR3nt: TGTGCCAGCAGTTTATCGATGGGGGGTGGGGGCTACACCTTC
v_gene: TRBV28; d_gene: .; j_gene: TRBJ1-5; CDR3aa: CASSLFNSNQPQHF; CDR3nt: TGTGCCAGCAGTTTATTTAATAGCAATCAGCCCCAGCATTTT
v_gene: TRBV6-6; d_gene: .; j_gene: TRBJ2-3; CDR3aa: CASSSLARSTDTQYF; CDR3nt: TGTGCCAGCAGTTCCTTAGCGCGTTCCACAGATACGCAGTATTTT
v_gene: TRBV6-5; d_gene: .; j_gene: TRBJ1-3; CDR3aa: CASSFDSSGNTIYF; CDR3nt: TGTGCCAGCAGTTTTGACAGCTCTGGAAACACCATATATTTT
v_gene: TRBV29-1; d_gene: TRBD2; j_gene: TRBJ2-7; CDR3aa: CSVIAGEAYEQYF; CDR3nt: TGCAGCGTTATAGCGGGGGAAGCCTACGAGCAGTACTTC
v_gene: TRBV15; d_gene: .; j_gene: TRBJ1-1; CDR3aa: CATSRGRGEAFF; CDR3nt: TGTGCCACCAGCAGAGGTAGGGGTGAAGCTTTCTTT
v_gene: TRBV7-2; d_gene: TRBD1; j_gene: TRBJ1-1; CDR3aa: CASSHGGGSSTEAFF; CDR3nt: TGTGCCAGCAGCCATGGAGGGGGCTCGAGCACTGAAGCTTTCTTT
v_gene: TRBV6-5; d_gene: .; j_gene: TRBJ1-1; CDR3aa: CASSFLGAMNTEAFF; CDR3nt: TGTGCCAGCAGTTTCCTGGGGGCGATGAACACTGAAGCTTTCTTT
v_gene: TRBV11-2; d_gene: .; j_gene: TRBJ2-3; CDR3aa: CASSSPPGLRRTDTQYF; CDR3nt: TGTGCCAGCAGCAGCCCGCCGGGACTCCGACGCACAGATACGCAGTATTTT
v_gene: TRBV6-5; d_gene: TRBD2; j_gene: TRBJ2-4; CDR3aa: CASSRGGAAKNIQYF; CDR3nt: TGTGCCAGCAGCCGCGGGGGAGCGGCCAAAAACATTCAGTACTTC
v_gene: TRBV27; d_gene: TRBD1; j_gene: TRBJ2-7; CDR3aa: CASSHRGPYYEQYF; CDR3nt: TGTGCCAGCAGTCACAGGGGCCCCTACTACGAGCAGTACTTC
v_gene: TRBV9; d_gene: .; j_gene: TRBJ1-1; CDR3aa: CASSAGRSENTEAFF; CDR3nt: TGTGCCAGCAGCGCCGGCCGGAGCGAGAACACTGAAGCTTTCTTT
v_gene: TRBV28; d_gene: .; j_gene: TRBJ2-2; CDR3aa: CASSDTGELFF; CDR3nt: TGTGCCAGCAGCGACACCGGGGAGCTGTTTTTT
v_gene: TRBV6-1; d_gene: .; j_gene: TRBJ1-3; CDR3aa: CASDPGSSGNTIYF; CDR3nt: TGTGCCAGCGATCCGGGTAGCTCTGGAAACACCATATATTTT
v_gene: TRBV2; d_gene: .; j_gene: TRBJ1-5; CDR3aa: CASSGRTYSNQPQHF; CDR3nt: TGTGCCAGCAGTGGGAGGACCTATAGCAATCAGCCCCAGCATTTT
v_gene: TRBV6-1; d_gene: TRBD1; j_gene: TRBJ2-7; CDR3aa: CASSEGTGDLYEQYF; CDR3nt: TGTGCCAGCAGTGAAGGGACAGGGGATCTGTACGAGCAGTACTTC
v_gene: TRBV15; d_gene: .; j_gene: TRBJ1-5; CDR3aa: CATSPGGIRNQPQHF; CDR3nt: TGTGCCACCAGCCCGGGGGGGATTCGGAATCAGCCCCAGCATTTT
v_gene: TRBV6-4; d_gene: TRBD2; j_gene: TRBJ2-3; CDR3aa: CASSERESSTDTQYF; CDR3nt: TGTGCCAGCAGTGAGCGGGAGTCCAGCACAGATACGCAGTATTTT
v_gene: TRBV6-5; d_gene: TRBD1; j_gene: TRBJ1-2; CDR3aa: CASSPRQGPNYGYTF; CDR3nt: TGTGCCAGCAGCCCCCGACAGGGCCCTAACTATGGCTACACCTTC
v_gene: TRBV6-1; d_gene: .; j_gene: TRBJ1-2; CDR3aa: CASTPRRIDGYTF; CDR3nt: TGTGCCAGCACGCCAAGGAGGATAGATGGCTACACCTTC
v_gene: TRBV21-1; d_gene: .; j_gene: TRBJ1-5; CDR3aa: CASSTRGAGQPQHF; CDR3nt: TGTGCCAGCAGCACCAGGGGAGCTGGCCAGCCCCAGCATTTT